Each of the 31 T cell receptor beta chains below was sequenced from the same sample in a study of blood T cells in healthy people across ages. Then a second PCR, running about 6 to 11 cycles, was carried out with a sample-barcoded 5' primer and a J-beta primer mix. Using its own MiXCR run on the 5' RACE reads, TCRdb lists one record per CDR3 protein. The sample shows approximately 600,000 distinct CDR3 sequences, around 54% of them seen only once. Source material: blood. Receptors originate from a man aged 60 to 69 in good health.

The CDR3 bases are TGCAGTGCCATCCTCGGGGAAAAAGAGACCCAGTACTTC. Translating it yields CSAILGEKETQYF. V usage is TRBV20-1 and J usage is TRBJ2-5; perhaps TRBD2 as D (5 bases). The CDR3 sequence is 13 residues long. Trimming pared 6 bases from V and 3 bases from J, leaving 14 bases between. CDR1 and CDR2 from the germline V gene are DFQATT and SNEGSKA (reference sequence).

J is TRBJ2-1 and V is TRBV9, with D hard to call. Germline values: CDR1 SGDLS, CDR2 YYNGEE. The CDR3 sequence is 16 residues long. Trimming cost V 0 bases and J 4 bases, with 14 bases left between them. This CDR3 is CASSVDGGSRYNEQFF. For the CDR3, the DNA is TGTGCCAGCAGCGTAGATGGTGGCTCTAGGTACAATGAGCAGTTCTTC.

For this clonotype: One junction end does not reproduce the germline sequence, and a read error may be involved. The rearrangement uses TRBV3-1 and TRBJ2-5, with D unclear. CDR1 and CDR2 (germline): LGHDT, YNNKEL (reference sequence). The CDR3 covers 17 residues. The chain's CDR3 is CAGSQRLPEDLLETQYF. Written as DNA, the CDR3 is TGTGCCGGCAGCCAAAGGCTCCCTGAGGACCTACTGGAGACCCAGTACTTC.

This clonotype was found once. This chain joins TRBV3-1 and TRBJ2-7; a possible D gene is TRBD2 (6 bases). There are 15 residues in the CDR3. Per the germline V gene, CDR1 is LGHDT and CDR2 is YNNKEL (reference sequence). V was clipped by 4 bases and J by 2 bases, with 15 bases between them. The CDR3 DNA follows: TGTGCCAGCAGCCCCGGACGGGAGAGGACCTACGAGCAGTACTTC. As protein: CASSPGRERTYEQYF.

The rearrangement links TRBV6-1 to TRBJ2-7; no definite D call. Trimming left V 0 bases short and J 0 bases short, with 3 bases between. The CDR3 is 13 amino acids. Germline V gives CDR1 MNHNS, CDR2 SASEGT. The chain's CDR3 is CASSEANSYEQYF. The CDR3 bases are TGTGCCAGCAGTGAAGCGAACTCCTACGAGCAGTACTTC.

This clonotype was observed a single time. The chain recombines TRBV29-1 with TRBJ2-5; 7 bases are a match to TRBD2. Germline assignment: CDR1 SQVTM and CDR2 ANQGSEA. The CDR3 has 13 amino acids. V lost 6 bases, J lost 1 base, and 5 bases stayed unmatched. The CDR3 DNA sequence: TGCAGCGTCCGGGGGGACTCCCAAGAGACCCAGTACTTC. Translation: CSVRGDSQETQYF.

This chain links TRBV7-8 with TRBJ1-5; D possibly corresponds to TRBD1 (6 bases). CDR1 is SGHVS, CDR2 FQNEAQ, per germline. This CDR3 region has 15 residues. Trimming stripped 5 bases from V and 0 bases from J, with 11 bases between. The CDR3: CASSAGANSNQPQHF. Written as DNA, the CDR3 is TGTGCCAGCAGCGCAGGGGCAAATAGCAATCAGCCCCAGCATTTT.

The chain is built from TRBV6-5 and TRBJ2-5, with a possible D match to TRBD2 (5 bases). This CDR3 has 13 residues. V was pared by 2 bases and J by 5 bases, with 9 bases between. Germline CDR1 and CDR2: MNHEY and SVGAGI. CDR3 coding DNA: TGTGCCAGCAGTTACGGAGGTTGGGAGACCCAGTACTTC. It is translated as CASSYGGWETQYF.

This sequence joins TRBV2 and TRBJ1-4; D possibly corresponds to TRBD1 (6 bases). Germline V gene data show CDR1 as SNHLY and CDR2 as FYNNEI. This CDR3 region has 16 residues. V lost 10 bases and J 5 bases, leaving 23 bases between the germline ends. The CDR3 nucleotides read TGTGCCACCAGAACCCGACCAGGGGCAGAAAATGAAAAACTGTTTTTT. This codes for CATRTRPGAENEKLFF. The variable domain in full, with the rest retrieved from reference TRBV2 and TRBJ1-4, is EPEVTQTPSHQVTQMGQEVILRCVPISNHLYFYWYRQILGQKVEFLVSFYNNEISEKSEIFDDQFSVERPDGSNFTLKIRSTKLEDSAMYFCATRTRPGAENEKLFFGSGTQLSVL.

This chain joins TRBV29-1 and TRBJ2-5, with 7 positions matching TRBD2. The CDR3 extends over 16 amino acids. Looked up from germline, CDR1 is SQVTM and CDR2 is ANQGSEA. V lost 4 bases, J lost 4 bases, and 15 bases stayed unmatched. The CDR3, as DNA: TGCAGCGTTGCGGGTATCGAGCGGGGATACCGAGAGACCCAGTACTTC. It codes for CSVAGIERGYRETQYF.

A few counts support this clonotype. V is TRBV4-1 and J is TRBJ1-2; weak D call: TRBD1 (6 bases). V was trimmed by 1 base and J by 4 bases, leaving 13 bases between them. This CDR3 has 15 amino acids. Germline values: CDR1 MGHRA, CDR2 YSYEKL. The DNA of the CDR3 is TGCGCCAGCAGCCAAGTAGTAGTCAGGGGCTATGGCTACACCTTC. Translation: CASSQVVVRGYGYTF.

The chain has TRBV3-1 and TRBJ2-1; D may be TRBD2 (7 bases). The CDR3 runs to 16 residues. The V gene lost 7 bases and the J gene lost 3 bases, with 19 bases spanning the gap. Germline CDR1 and CDR2: LGHDT and YNNKEL (reference sequence). DNA for the CDR3: TGTGCCAGCACCCTGGGAGGGGGGGCCGGCTACAATGAGCAGTTCTTC. Protein: CASTLGGGAGYNEQFF.

The table lists this clonotype with a few counts. The CDR3 spells CASSEGVWETQYF. Here the CDR3 DNA reads TGTGCCAGCAGTGAAGGAGTTTGGGAGACCCAGTACTTC. The chain combines TRBV6-1 with TRBJ2-5, with D unresolved. V was shortened by 1 base and J by 5 bases, with 8 bases between the two germline ends. This CDR3 contains 13 residues. The germline gives CDR1 MNHNS, CDR2 SASEGT.

This rearrangement joins TRBV20-1 to TRBJ2-3, with 10 bases that match TRBD1. The J segment lost 5 bases and the V segment lost 2 bases, leaving 7 bases of the junction unmatched. The CDR3 spans 15 residues. CDR1 DFQATT and CDR2 SNEGSKA come from the germline V gene (reference sequence). The CDR3 region has the DNA TGCAGTGCTAGAAATGAGGACAGGGGGAAAGATACGCAGTATTTT. Translating it yields CSARNEDRGKDTQYF.

The rearrangement joins TRBV7-6 to TRBJ2-3; 10 bases fit TRBD2. This CDR3 region has 16 residues. Germline V gene lookup returns CDR1 SGHVS and CDR2 FNYEAQ. Trimming cost V 5 bases and J 7 bases; bases outside gene matches: 12. The CDR3 DNA reads as TGTGCCAGCAGCCTAGGGCCAGCGGGGGGGAAAAATACGCAGTATTTT. Its protein is CASSLGPAGGKNTQYF.

The chain links TRBV20-1 to TRBJ2-1, with 9 bases lining up with TRBD2. CDR3 length equals 15 residues. Germline CDR1 DFQATT, CDR2 SNEGSKA (reference sequence). V dropped 4 bases and J dropped 5; count of bases not matched to a gene: 9. Here the CDR3 reads CSANSWTSDDNEQFF. The DNA for the CDR3 is TGCAGTGCTAACTCTTGGACTAGCGATGACAATGAGCAGTTCTTC.

This clonotype was observed a handful of times. This CDR3 reads CASDQGEPTYEQYF. The CDR3 DNA reads as TGTGCCAGCGACCAGGGGGAGCCCACCTACGAGCAGTACTTC. This rearrangement joins TRBV27 to TRBJ2-7, with TRBD1 matching 7 bases. The CDR3 totals 14 residues. Germline values: CDR1 MNHEY, CDR2 SMNVEV (reference sequence). J was trimmed by 2 bases and V by 8 bases; bases with no gene match: 9.

The chain links TRBV11-2 to TRBJ2-2; D is unclear. Germline V gives CDR1 SGHAT, CDR2 FQNNGV. The CDR3 is made up of 12 amino acids. Trimming shortened V by 6 bases and J by 5 bases, and 7 bases separated the two germline ends. CDR3 region: CASRDLTGELFF. The CDR3 DNA sequence: TGTGCCAGCAGAGATTTAACCGGGGAGCTGTTTTTT.

This rearrangement joins TRBV29-1 to TRBJ1-1, with 8 positions matching TRBD1. Looked up from germline, CDR1 is SQVTM and CDR2 is ANQGSEA. J gave up 7 bases and V 5 bases, and 12 bases lay outside the gene matches. The CDR3 consists of 14 residues. The CDR3 nucleotides are TGCAGCGTTCGATTACCTCCAGGGGGCTTTGAAGCTTTCTTT. This encodes CSVRLPPGGFEAFF.

This chain joins TRBV18 and TRBJ2-7; maybe TRBD2 (6 bases). The V end lost 3 bases, the J end lost 2 bases, and 14 bases lay between the germline ends. CDR3 size: 15 residues. Germline CDR1 KGHSH, CDR2 LQKENI. The CDR3 DNA follows: TGTGCCAGCTCACCCCCGGGACTCCCAACCTACGAGCAGTACTTC. It codes for CASSPPGLPTYEQYF.

V and J are TRBV7-9 and TRBJ2-5; the D gene is possibly TRBD1 (6 bases). V lost 6 bases and J lost 5, with 16 bases in between. The CDR3 contains 14 residues. CDR1 is SEHNR, CDR2 FQNEAQ, per germline (reference sequence). This CDR3 reads CASRGNGQRETQYF. The CDR3 bases are TGTGCCAGCAGGGGGAACGGACAGAGGGAGACCCAGTACTTC.

In its sample, this clonotype was seen a few times. The rearrangement links TRBV20-1 to TRBJ2-7, with 12 bases fitting TRBD2. This CDR3 is built from 17 residues. With V trimmed by 3 bases and J by 3 bases, 12 bases remained unmatched. Germline V lookup: CDR1 DFQATT, CDR2 SNEGSKA (reference sequence). CDR3 protein: CSARVRASGGAFYEQYF. As DNA, the CDR3 is TGCAGTGCTAGGGTTCGGGCTAGCGGGGGGGCCTTCTACGAGCAGTACTTC.

The chain carries TRBV2 and TRBJ2-7; 7 bases are shared with TRBD2. Per the germline V gene, CDR1 is SNHLY and CDR2 is FYNNEI. This CDR3 is built from 14 residues. V trimming: 8 bases; J trimming: 0 bases; junction bases outside the gene matches: 7. Written as DNA, the CDR3 is TGTGCCAGCCAAGGACTAGTGGGCTCCTACGAGCAGTACTTC. It is translated as CASQGLVGSYEQYF.

This sequence joins TRBV2 and TRBJ2-7, with D possibly matching TRBD2 (5 bases). The germline V gene has CDR1 SNHLY and CDR2 FYNNEI. V was clipped by 2 bases and J by 10 bases, with 21 bases between them. The CDR3 has 15 residues. The CDR3 sequence is CASSEMGVGYSAQYF. CDR3 nucleotides: TGTGCCAGCAGTGAAATGGGAGTTGGGTACTCAGCCCAGTACTTC. The variable domain in full, with the rest retrieved from reference TRBV2 and TRBJ2-7, is EPEVTQTPSHQVTQMGQEVILRCVPISNHLYFYWYRQILGQKVEFLVSFYNNEISEKSEIFDDQFSVERPDGSNFTLKIRSTKLEDSAMYFCASSEMGVGYSAQYFGPGTRLTVT.

J is TRBJ1-2 and V is TRBV20-1; D is uncertain. The germline gives CDR1 DFQATT, CDR2 SNEGSKA (reference sequence). Trimming stripped 3 bases from V and 8 bases from J, with 13 bases between. The length of the CDR3 is 12 residues. This chain's CDR3 is CSASEEGLGYTF. CDR3 DNA: TGCAGTGCTAGTGAGGAGGGTTTGGGCTACACCTTC.

The gene calls are TRBV5-6 and TRBJ1-2, with D perhaps TRBD1 (6 bases). CDR3 length equals 16 residues. Germline CDR1 and CDR2: SGHDT and YYEEEE. Trimming took 4 bases from V and 0 from J, leaving 16 bases between them. CDR3 region: CASSGGLQPSNYGYTF. The CDR3 nucleotides are TGTGCCAGCAGCGGGGGCCTTCAGCCGTCTAACTATGGCTACACCTTC.

In its sample, this clonotype was seen many times. V is TRBV4-1 and J is TRBJ2-1; TRBD2 agrees at 11 bases. CDR1 and CDR2 from the germline V gene are MGHRA and YSYEKL. The V and J ends lost 1 base and 0 bases, in that order; junction bases with no gene match: 5. The CDR3 sequence is 18 residues long. The CDR3 sequence is CASSQVDSGGASYNEQFF. CDR3 nucleotides: TGCGCCAGCAGCCAAGTGGATAGCGGGGGGGCCTCCTACAATGAGCAGTTCTTC.

The gene calls are TRBV20-1 and TRBJ1-1; D unresolved. This CDR3 has 15 amino acids. Germline assignment: CDR1 DFQATT and CDR2 SNEGSKA (reference sequence). V was cut by 1 base and J by 0 bases, with 12 bases left in between. Here the CDR3 DNA reads TGCAGTGCTAGAGCAAACAGAGCCATGAACACTGAAGCTTTCTTT. It specifies CSARANRAMNTEAFF.

CDR3 in amino acids: CASSLGHLNTGELFF. In nucleotides, the CDR3 is TGCGCCAGCAGCTTGGGACATCTGAACACCGGGGAGCTGTTTTTT. J is TRBJ2-2 and V is TRBV5-1; D uncertain. The CDR3 has 15 amino acids. Trimming removed 0 bases at V and 1 base at J, with 7 bases between. Germline CDR1 is SGHRS and CDR2 is YFSETQ.

This clonotype was detected many times. The chain combines TRBV5-1 with TRBJ2-7; D remains unclear. This CDR3 is 14 amino acids long. Germline CDR1 reads SGHRS; CDR2 reads YFSETQ. V lost 1 base and J 4 bases, leaving 12 bases between the germline ends. DNA for the CDR3: TGCGCCAGCAGCTTGAACACGGATGCTTACGAGCAGTACTTC. Its translation: CASSLNTDAYEQYF.

V usage is TRBV20-1 and J usage is TRBJ2-5; 7 nucleotides align to TRBD1. V lost 0 bases, J lost 2 bases, and 6 bases stayed unmatched. The germline CDR1 and CDR2 sequences are DFQATT and SNEGSKA (reference sequence). The CDR3 covers 15 residues. CDR3 coding DNA: TGCAGTGCTAGAGATTTTGCAGGGGGTCAAGAGACCCAGTACTTC. As protein: CSARDFAGGQETQYF.